These 30 T cell receptor beta chains were sequenced from one sample in a study of T cell responses to AZD1222 COVID-19 vaccine. Sequencing used immunoSEQ multiplex PCR; TCRdb keeps in-frame clones, though not all of them. Of tens of thousands of clones in the sample, 85% were seen once. This sample comprised peripheral blood, obtained on day 0 of AZD1222 vaccination. The source is an adult in good health.

The chain carries TRBV7-9 and TRBJ2-1; D call uncertain. The length of the CDR3 is 15 residues. Germline CDR1 reads SEHNR; CDR2 reads FQNEAQ (reference sequence). Trimming removed 0 bases from V and 10 bases from J, with 16 bases in between. The CDR3 reads CASSLALGSIPEQFF. The CDR3 DNA sequence: TGTGCCAGCAGCTTAGCGCTGGGTAGCATACCAGAGCAGTTCTTC.

The chain carries TRBV15 and TRBJ1-2, with 8 bases fitting TRBD1. Per germline, CDR1 LNHNV and CDR2 YYDKDF (reference sequence). V shed 0 bases and J 4 bases; nucleotides not matched to a gene: 16. This CDR3 comprises 19 residues. The CDR3 reads CATSRDGGQGPKGGYGYTF. The DNA for the CDR3 is TGTGCCACCAGCAGAGATGGCGGACAGGGACCCAAGGGAGGCTATGGCTACACCTTC.

V is TRBV19 and J is TRBJ2-7; no clear D. Trimming pared 3 bases from V and 0 bases from J, leaving 9 bases between. This CDR3 has 14 residues. Germline loops: CDR1 LNHDA, CDR2 SQIVND (reference sequence). The DNA for the CDR3 is TGTGCCAGTAGTATGAGTCAACGCTCCTACGAGCAGTACTTC. Protein: CASSMSQRSYEQYF.

The chain has TRBV5-6 and TRBJ1-6; weak D call: TRBD1 (5 bases). Per germline, CDR1 SGHDT and CDR2 YYEEEE. V lost 4 bases and J lost 5, with 16 bases in between. This CDR3 has 16 amino acids. Here the CDR3 DNA reads TGTGCCAGCAGCCTTTTGGGCAGGGAGGATAATTCACCCCTCCACTTT. Its translation is CASSLLGREDNSPLHF.

This chain connects TRBV6-1 to TRBJ1-6; weak D call: TRBD1 (5 bases). V was cut by 1 base and J by 7 bases, with 8 bases left in between. Looked up from germline, CDR1 is MNHNS and CDR2 is SASEGT. The CDR3 is 14 residues long. DNA of the CDR3: TGTGCCAGCAGTGAAGTAAGGGACAATTCACCCCTCCACTTT. Amino acid sequence: CASSEVRDNSPLHF.

This chain's CDR3 is CASTPIKTGHPNQPQHF. CDR3 DNA: TGTGCCAGTACCCCTATAAAGACAGGGCACCCGAATCAGCCCCAGCATTTT. The V call is TRBV19, the J call TRBJ1-5; 7 bases map to TRBD1. This CDR3 region has 17 residues. The germline gives CDR1 LNHDA, CDR2 SQIVND (reference sequence). V dropped 7 bases and J dropped 4; count of bases not matched to a gene: 16. Full variable domain (rest looked up from reference TRBV19 and TRBJ1-5): DGGITQSPKYLFRKEGQNVTLSCEQNLNHDAMYWYRQDPGQGLRLIYYSQIVNDFQKGDIAEGYSVSREKKESFPLTVTSAQKNPTAFYLCASTPIKTGHPNQPQHFGDGTRLSIL.

The chain joins TRBV4-1 to TRBJ2-7; tentatively, D is TRBD1 (5 bases). Trimming cost V 0 bases and J 2 bases, with 11 bases left between them. The germline gives CDR1 MGHRA, CDR2 YSYEKL. The CDR3 covers 15 residues. The CDR3 region has the DNA TGCGCCAGCAGCCAAGAACCCCAGGGAACCTACGAGCAGTACTTC. This encodes CASSQEPQGTYEQYF.

The rearrangement joins TRBV27 to TRBJ1-3; 9 bases line up with TRBD1. V lost 2 bases, J lost 8 bases, and 4 bases stayed unmatched. The CDR3 has 14 amino acids. Germline V lookup: CDR1 MNHEY, CDR2 SMNVEV (reference sequence). The CDR3 DNA reads as TGTGCCAGCAGTTTAATACAGGGGGCTCACACCATATATTTT. Translating gives CASSLIQGAHTIYF.

V is TRBV2 and J is TRBJ2-7; 7 nucleotides align to TRBD1. This CDR3 contains 15 residues. Losses at the gene ends were 1 base for V and 2 bases for J; bases not matched to a gene: 5. Germline values: CDR1 SNHLY, CDR2 FYNNEI. As DNA, the CDR3 is TGTGCCAGCAGTGAAGGGGACAGACGTCCCTACGAGCAGTACTTC. Residues: CASSEGDRRPYEQYF.

The V call is TRBV7-3, the J call TRBJ2-1, with D unresolved. The CDR3 sequence is 13 residues long. V was pared by 3 bases and J by 6 bases, with 9 bases between. From germline, CDR1 is SGHTA and CDR2 FQGTGA. The CDR3 spells CASSFPQSNEQFF. Here the CDR3 DNA reads TGTGCCAGCAGCTTCCCTCAATCCAATGAGCAGTTCTTC.

The rearrangement links TRBV6-5 to TRBJ1-5; TRBD1 matches at 7 bases. The CDR3 is 14 amino acids. CDR1 and CDR2 (germline): MNHEY, SVGAGI. The CDR3, as DNA: TGTGCTGCACAGGGGTTTGAGCTTAGTCAGCCCCAGCATTTT. This translates into CAAQGFELSQPQHF.

This clone has only one observation. The chain recombines TRBV9 with TRBJ1-5; tentative D call: TRBD1 (6 bases). This CDR3 is 14 amino acids long. The V end was cut by 0 bases, the J end by 6 bases, with 10 bases between. CDR1 and CDR2 (germline): SGDLS, YYNGEE. CDR3 DNA: TGTGCCAGCAGCGTAGACAGGGCAGGTCAGCCCCAGCATTTT. Translation: CASSVDRAGQPQHF. Full variable domain (remainder filled in from reference TRBV9 and TRBJ1-5): DSGVTQTPKHLITATGQRVTLRCSPRSGDLSVYWYQQSLDQGLQFLIQYYNGEERAKGNILERFSAQQFPDLHSELNLSSLELGDSALYFCASSVDRAGQPQHFGDGTRLSIL.

The chain uses TRBV5-4 and TRBJ2-3, with D possibly TRBD2 on 6 matching bases. Germline CDR1 is SGHNT and CDR2 is YYREEE (reference sequence). This CDR3 has 17 amino acids. Trimming stripped 4 bases from V and 2 bases from J, with 20 bases between. Here the CDR3 reads CASSRTSGGMDTDTQYF. The CDR3 DNA sequence: TGTGCCAGCAGCCGGACATCGGGCGGGATGGACACAGATACGCAGTATTTT.

J is TRBJ1-3 and V is TRBV30; the D gene is possibly TRBD1 (6 bases). CDR1 and CDR2 from the germline V gene are GTSNPN and SVGIG (reference sequence). V shed 4 bases and J shed 0 bases, with 10 bases lying between them. This CDR3 spans 14 amino acids. The CDR3 loop is CAWTGVYSGNTIYF. In nucleotides, the CDR3 is TGTGCCTGGACAGGGGTATACTCTGGAAACACCATATATTTT.

Regarding this clone: Other DNA sequences in the sample encode the same CDR3. The V gene is TRBV6-5, the J gene TRBJ2-2; no firm D call. The CDR3 totals 15 residues. Per the germline V gene, CDR1 is MNHEY and CDR2 is SVGAGI. The ends were cut back, 0 bases at V and 2 bases at J, with 7 bases in the middle. CDR3 in DNA: TGTGCCAGCAGTTACTCTGGGCCCAACACCGGGGAGCTGTTTTTT. It encodes CASSYSGPNTGELFF.

The V gene is TRBV19, the J gene TRBJ1-1; D may be TRBD1 (5 bases). In germline, CDR1 is LNHDA, CDR2 SQIVND (reference sequence). The CDR3 contains 13 residues. Trimming cost V 7 bases and J 11 bases, with 20 bases left between them. This CDR3 is CASTEVFRGRAFF. CDR3 nucleotide sequence: TGTGCCAGTACCGAGGTCTTTAGGGGCCGGGCTTTCTTT.

This clone was recorded only once. The chain is built from TRBV6-5 and TRBJ1-1; perhaps TRBD1 as D (5 bases). The germline gives CDR1 MNHEY, CDR2 SVGAGI. The CDR3 loop spans 15 amino acids. V lost 6 bases and J lost 3, with 17 bases in between. Here the CDR3 DNA reads TGTGCCAGCAGCCCGCCTGGGACTCCGCACACTGAAGCTTTCTTT. This encodes CASSPPGTPHTEAFF.

This chain connects TRBV9 to TRBJ1-2; no reliable D call. Trimming took off 2 bases at V and 2 bases at J, with 7 bases between the two ends. The CDR3 has 13 amino acids. CDR1 and CDR2 from the germline V gene are SGDLS and YYNGEE. This CDR3 is CASSVRGNYGYTF. The CDR3 DNA sequence: TGTGCCAGCAGCGTGCGCGGGAACTATGGCTACACCTTC.

The V call is TRBV6-5, the J call TRBJ1-5, with D hard to call. The CDR3 is 14 amino acids. V shed 6 bases and J shed 0 bases, with 9 bases lying between them. Germline-derived CDR1 and CDR2 are MNHEY and SVGAGI. CDR3 region: CASSLMDSNQPQHF. The CDR3 region has the DNA TGTGCCAGCAGCCTCATGGATAGCAATCAGCCCCAGCATTTT.

The chain uses TRBV27 and TRBJ1-4, with TRBD1 as a possible D gene (6 bases). The V gene lost 6 bases and the J gene lost 8 bases, with 16 bases spanning the gap. From germline, CDR1 is MNHEY and CDR2 SMNVEV (reference sequence). The CDR3 has 14 amino acids. Here the CDR3 reads CASRGWGAGEKLFF. The CDR3 coding sequence is TGTGCCAGCAGGGGTTGGGGGGCTGGAGAAAAACTGTTTTTT.

This clone showed up just a few times. For the CDR3, the DNA is TGCGCCAGCAGTGGACAGGGGGCTTATCTGGTAGATACGCAGTATTTT. Protein: CASSGQGAYLVDTQYF. This chain connects TRBV10-1 to TRBJ2-3, with 10 bases fitting TRBD1. The CDR3 runs 16 residues. Germline-derived CDR1 and CDR2 are WNHNN and SYGVQD (reference sequence). V was pared by 4 bases and J by 5 bases, with 9 bases of the junction left unmatched.

The count of this clone is one. The chain employs TRBV10-3 and TRBJ1-6, with D possibly matching TRBD1 (6 bases). Trimming took 7 bases from V and 10 from J, leaving 14 bases between them. This CDR3 contains 13 residues. Germline loops: CDR1 ENHRY, CDR2 SYGVKD. The CDR3 region is CAINREEGSPLHF. CDR3 nucleotides: TGTGCCATCAACAGGGAGGAGGGATCACCCCTCCACTTT.

V is TRBV19 and J is TRBJ1-3; D uncertain. V was trimmed by 3 bases and J by 0 bases, leaving 6 bases between them. Germline lookup yields CDR1 LNHDA and CDR2 SQIVND (reference sequence). The CDR3 runs 14 residues. CDR3 protein: CASSIGSSGNTIYF. The CDR3 nucleotides read TGTGCCAGTAGTATTGGGAGCTCTGGAAACACCATATATTTT.

The sample holds one count of this clone. The CDR3 nucleotides read TGTGCCAGCAGCCGGGATCTTGGACAGGGTGGGGAGACCCAGTACTTC. Translation: CASSRDLGQGGETQYF. The chain combines TRBV5-5 with TRBJ2-5; 8 bases match TRBD1. There are 16 residues in the CDR3. V lost 4 bases to trimming and J lost 5 bases; unmatched junction nucleotides: 13. Looked up from germline, CDR1 is SGHKS and CDR2 is YYEKEE (reference sequence).

In this sample, this clone turned up once. The germline gene is not matched at one end of the junction; a read error may be the cause. The chain couples TRBV5-1 to TRBJ1-1, with unresolved D. Germline V CDR1 and CDR2: SGHRS, YFSETQ. The CDR3 is 12 residues long. CDR3 protein: CASRLARTEAFF. CDR3 in DNA: TGCGCCAGCAGATTGGCCAGGACTGAAGCTTTCTTT. Combining the CDR3 with reference TRBV5-1 and TRBJ1-1 gives the whole variable domain KAGVTQTPRYLIKTRGQQVTLSCSPISGHRSVSWYQQTPGQGLQFLFEYFSETQRNKGNFPGRFSGRQFSNSRSEMNVSTLELGDSALYLCASRLARTEAFFGQGTRLTVV.

V and J are TRBV7-6 and TRBJ2-1; no clear D. In germline, CDR1 is SGHVS, CDR2 FNYEAQ. V gave up 5 bases and J gave up 2 bases, with 10 bases separating them. The CDR3 sequence is 14 residues long. CDR3 in DNA: TGTGCCAGCAGCCTAGGGTCGGCCTACAATGAGCAGTTCTTC. This encodes CASSLGSAYNEQFF. The variable domain in full, completed from reference TRBV7-6 and TRBJ2-1, reads GAGVSQSPRYKVTKRGQDVALRCDPISGHVSLYWYRQALGQGPEFLTYFNYEAQQDKSGLPNDRFSAERPEGSISTLTIQRTEQRDSAMYRCASSLGSAYNEQFFGPGTRLTVL.

This CDR3 reads CASSLEGVGNQPQHF. As DNA, the CDR3 is TGTGCCAGCAGCTTAGAGGGGGTCGGGAATCAGCCCCAGCATTTT. The chain is built from TRBV7-2 and TRBJ1-5; maybe TRBD1 (6 bases). This CDR3 is built from 15 residues. Trimming took 1 base from V and 4 from J, leaving 11 bases between them. CDR1 is SGHTA, CDR2 FQGNSA, per germline.

CDR3 DNA sequence: TGTGCCAGCAGCCCGTTTAGGGGGCCTTCTTCACCCCTCCACTTT. It is translated as CASSPFRGPSSPLHF. The chain carries TRBV7-9 and TRBJ1-6; 7 nucleotides match TRBD1. V shed 5 bases and J 9 bases; nucleotides not matched to a gene: 10. CDR3 length equals 15 residues. The germline V gene has CDR1 SEHNR and CDR2 FQNEAQ (reference sequence).

CDR3 loop: CASSVAGSPLHF. In nucleotides, the CDR3 is TGTGCCAGCAGCGTAGCTGGCTCACCCCTCCACTTT. The chain joins TRBV9 to TRBJ1-6; D ambiguous. Trimming stripped 0 bases from V and 10 bases from J, with 5 bases between. Per the germline V gene, CDR1 is SGDLS and CDR2 is YYNGEE. The CDR3 consists of 12 residues.

V and J are TRBV6-5 and TRBJ1-6; D perhaps matches TRBD1 (6 bases). CDR1 is MNHEY and CDR2 is SVGAGI in the germline V gene. The CDR3 runs to 16 residues. V shed 3 bases and J shed 10 bases, with 19 bases lying between them. Written as DNA, the CDR3 is TGTGCCAGCAGTTATGCTGGGGGCAAAGCGGGATCACCCCTCCACTTT. Amino acids: CASSYAGGKAGSPLHF.